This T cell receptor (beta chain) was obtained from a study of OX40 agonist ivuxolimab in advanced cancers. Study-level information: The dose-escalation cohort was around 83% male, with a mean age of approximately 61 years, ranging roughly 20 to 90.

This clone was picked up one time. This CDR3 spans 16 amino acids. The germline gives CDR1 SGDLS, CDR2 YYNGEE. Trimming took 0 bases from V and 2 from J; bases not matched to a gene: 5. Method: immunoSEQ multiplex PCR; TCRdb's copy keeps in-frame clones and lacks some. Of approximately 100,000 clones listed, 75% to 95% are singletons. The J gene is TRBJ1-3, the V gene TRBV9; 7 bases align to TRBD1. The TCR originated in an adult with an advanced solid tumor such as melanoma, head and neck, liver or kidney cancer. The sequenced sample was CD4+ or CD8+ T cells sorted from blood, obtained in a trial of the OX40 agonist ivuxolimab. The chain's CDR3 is CASSVGPDRAGNTIYF. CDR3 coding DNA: TGTGCCAGCAGCGTAGGCCCAGACAGGGCTGGAAACACCATATATTTT.